In this sample, the clone carrying this TCR beta chain turned up many times. What it binds is unknown. The sample belongs to a study of T cells in Graves' hyperthyroidism and ophthalmopathy. RNA transcripts provided the source from which TCR beta CDR3 regions were amplified. The HTBI primer set was used in a first-round RT-PCR of the TCR CDR3. TCRdb independently ran MiXCR on the multiplex PCR reads; one entry per CDR3 protein. Of 330,000 or so distinct CDR3 sequences listed, 15% to 20% were seen once; the top ten hold around 16%. CDR1 and CDR2 (germline): ENHRY, SYGVKD. The CDR3 has 14 residues. The V and J ends lost 4 bases and 1 base respectively, with 9 bases between them. Study-level points and caveats: A 13 V-J model separated ophthalmopathy from stable hyperthyroidism.

Exclusion criteria comprised uncontrolled infection, other autoimmune disease, pregnancy or lactation. Each 10 ml fresh peripheral blood draw supplied the PBMCs. This receptor was taken from a woman aged 40 to 50 with Graves' ophthalmopathy. The J gene is TRBJ2-3, the V gene TRBV10-3, with D perhaps TRBD2 (5 bases). Sequenced: blood. CDR3 DNA: TGTGCCATCAGTGTGGGGAGAGGCACAGATACGCAGTATTTT. The encoded protein is CAISVGRGTDTQYF.